These T cell receptor beta chains were read from a single sample in a study of regulatory T cells in long-lasting Graves disease. Via MiXCR, TCRdb re-called the multiplex PCR reads, giving one row per CDR3 protein. Among approximately 470,000 distinct CDR3 sequences, around 15% were seen once, and the ten largest hold less than 15%. The same data also went into a second study, on T cells in Graves' hyperthyroidism and ophthalmopathy.

Source: peripheral blood mononuclear cells (PBMCs), taken at new diagnosis, from a patient treated with antithyroid drugs. The receptors were gathered from a man between 40 and 49 years old with Graves disease. The CDR3 runs from the conserved cysteine through the conserved F or W. A D gene is named only where the DNA matches it firmly.

>TRBJ2-1|TRBV20-1|.
CSATRGRTYNEQFF
>TRBJ2-4|TRBV28|TRBD1
CASSFRDRLRSIQYF
>TRBJ1-1|TRBV27|.
CASGSGARGTEAFF
>TRBJ1-5|TRBV2|TRBD1
CASSTARTGGPSTQHF
>TRBJ2-2|TRBV28|TRBD2
CASSFAGGVPGELFF
>TRBJ2-3|TRBV5-1|.
CASSLVAGRVTDTQYF
>TRBJ2-5|TRBV20-1|TRBD2
CSALMGLAGGETQYF
>TRBJ2-1|TRBV20-1|.
CSATPLRDQEQFF
>TRBJ2-5|TRBV7-8|.
CASSLGRQKETQYF
>TRBJ2-5|TRBV12-3/TRBV12-4|TRBD2
CASSLLAGETETQYF
>TRBJ1-2|TRBV7-9|.
CASSSGTGINYGYTF
>TRBJ1-5|TRBV6-1|TRBD1
CASSPAGVAGGQPQHF
>TRBJ2-7|TRBV7-7|.
CASSVTQGYEQYF
>TRBJ2-7|TRBV12-3/TRBV12-4|.
CASSSPGVPYEQYF
>TRBJ1-5|TRBV30|TRBD1
CACTGDGNQPQHF
>TRBJ2-7|TRBV6-1|.
CASKAGSRAYEQYF
>TRBJ2-2|TRBV7-9|TRBD2
CASSSPGGDTGELFF
>TRBJ1-5|TRBV7-2|.
CASSLGSRANQPQHF
>TRBJ2-2|TRBV5-5|TRBD1
CASSLFWDRANTGELFF
>TRBJ2-1|TRBV20-1|.
CSARTWKPYNEQFF
>TRBJ2-3|TRBV28|TRBD2
CASKRGGDLGTQYF
>TRBJ2-3|TRBV12-3/TRBV12-4|TRBD2
CASTRGLAPRTDTQYF
>TRBJ1-1|TRBV2|.
CASTFPSGTANTEAFF
>TRBJ2-7|TRBV2|TRBD2
CASRGLAGVGEQYF
>TRBJ2-7|TRBV2|TRBD1
CASSRTGGLSYEQYF
>TRBJ2-4|TRBV12-3/TRBV12-4|.
CASSYTGSGAKNIQYF
>TRBJ2-7|TRBV20-1|TRBD2
CSAGTSGGGEQYF
>TRBJ2-4|TRBV2|TRBD1
CARGQAITNIQYF
>TRBJ1-2|TRBV28|.
CASSLFPAYGYTF
>TRBJ2-5|TRBV11-2|.
CASSPRSFSGEETQYF
>TRBJ2-5|TRBV29-1|.
CSVDGAAPQETQYF
>TRBJ2-6|TRBV5-1|.
CASKGYNSGANVLTF
>TRBJ2-7|TRBV29-1|.
CSVETSYEQYF
>TRBJ2-7|TRBV20-1|.
CSATRVPYEQYF
>TRBJ1-1|TRBV7-9|.
CASSQRQSEAFF
>TRBJ2-3|TRBV11-2|TRBD1
CASSSMETGSKDTQYF
>TRBJ2-7|TRBV5-1|TRBD2
CASSLAALAGASREQYF
>TRBJ2-1|TRBV18|.
CASSPPTGGNEQFF
>TRBJ2-7|TRBV6-2/TRBV6-3|.
CASSLGGSSYF
>TRBJ2-7|TRBV3-1|.
CASSQDLKTYEQYF
>TRBJ2-3|TRBV5-1|.
CASSPRVVDTQYF
>TRBJ2-2|TRBV5-1|TRBD1
CASKDRGRTGELFF
>TRBJ2-7|TRBV4-1|TRBD2
CASSRRASGSYFDEQYF
>TRBJ2-7|TRBV12-3/TRBV12-4|.
CASSGGRRSYEQYF
>TRBJ1-1|TRBV6-2/TRBV6-3|.
CASSLTSLRGRPEAFF
>TRBJ1-2|TRBV5-1|TRBD1
CASSLAIDGTGDINYGYTF
>TRBJ1-1|TRBV3-1|.
CASSQLGGTEAFF
>TRBJ2-7|TRBV27|TRBD1
CASSPSRGNYEQYF
>TRBJ2-3|TRBV7-9|TRBD2
CASSLGTSGTDTQYF
>TRBJ2-4|TRBV28|.
CASSPLGRGAKNIQYF
>TRBJ1-1|TRBV6-2/TRBV6-3|.
CASRNSGVNTEAFF